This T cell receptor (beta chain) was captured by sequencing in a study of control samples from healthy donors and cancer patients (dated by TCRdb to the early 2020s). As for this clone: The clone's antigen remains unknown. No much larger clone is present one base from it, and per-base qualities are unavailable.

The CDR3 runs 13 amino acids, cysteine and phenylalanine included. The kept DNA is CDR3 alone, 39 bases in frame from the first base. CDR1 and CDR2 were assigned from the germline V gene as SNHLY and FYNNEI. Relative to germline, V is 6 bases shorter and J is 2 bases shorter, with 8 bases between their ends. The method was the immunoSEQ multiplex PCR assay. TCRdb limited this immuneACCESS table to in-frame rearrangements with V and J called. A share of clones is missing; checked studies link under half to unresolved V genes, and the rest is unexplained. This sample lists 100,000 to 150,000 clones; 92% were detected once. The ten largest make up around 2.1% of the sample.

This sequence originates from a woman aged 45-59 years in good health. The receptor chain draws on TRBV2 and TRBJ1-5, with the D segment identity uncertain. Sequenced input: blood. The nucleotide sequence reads TGTGCCAGCAGGCCCGGTCGCAATCAGCCCCAGCATTTT. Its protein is CASRPGRNQPQHF.